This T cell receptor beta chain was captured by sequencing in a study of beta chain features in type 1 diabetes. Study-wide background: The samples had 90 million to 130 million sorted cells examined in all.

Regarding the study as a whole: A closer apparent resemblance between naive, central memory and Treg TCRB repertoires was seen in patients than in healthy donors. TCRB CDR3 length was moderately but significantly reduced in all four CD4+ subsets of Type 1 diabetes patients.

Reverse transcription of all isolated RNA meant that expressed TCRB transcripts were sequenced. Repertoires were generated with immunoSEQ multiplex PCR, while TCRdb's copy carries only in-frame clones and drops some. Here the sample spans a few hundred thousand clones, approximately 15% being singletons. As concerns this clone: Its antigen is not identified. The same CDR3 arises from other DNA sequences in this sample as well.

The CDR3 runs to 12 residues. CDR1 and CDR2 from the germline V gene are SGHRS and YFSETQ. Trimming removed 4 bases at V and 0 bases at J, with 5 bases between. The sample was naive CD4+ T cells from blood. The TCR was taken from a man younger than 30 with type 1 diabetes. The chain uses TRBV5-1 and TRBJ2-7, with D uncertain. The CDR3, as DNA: TGCGCCAGCAGCCTGAGCTCCTACGAGCAGTACTTC. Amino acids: CASSLSSYEQYF.